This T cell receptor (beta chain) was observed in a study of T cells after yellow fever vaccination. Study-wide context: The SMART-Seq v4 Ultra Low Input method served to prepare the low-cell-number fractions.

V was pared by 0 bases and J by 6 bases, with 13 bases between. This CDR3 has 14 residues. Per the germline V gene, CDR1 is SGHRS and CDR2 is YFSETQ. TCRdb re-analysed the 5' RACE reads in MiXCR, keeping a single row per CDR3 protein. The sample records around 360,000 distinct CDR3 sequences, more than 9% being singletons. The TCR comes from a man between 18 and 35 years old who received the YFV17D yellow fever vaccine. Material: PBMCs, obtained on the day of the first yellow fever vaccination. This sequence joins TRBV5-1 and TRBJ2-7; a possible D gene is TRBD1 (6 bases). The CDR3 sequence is CASSLAGEGGEQYF. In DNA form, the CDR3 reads TGCGCCAGCAGCTTGGCCGGGGAAGGGGGCGAGCAGTACTTC.